This T cell receptor beta chain came from a study of T cells after somatic rescue of genetic block. TCRdb's copy holds only in-frame clones and misses some; the assay was immunoSEQ multiplex PCR. The repertoire holds around 14,000 clones, roughly 70% seen once, with more than 25% in the top ten. Germline assignment: CDR1 SQVTM and CDR2 ANQGSEA. With 7 bases clipped from V and 3 bases from J, the junction kept 12 bases outside the gene matches. The CDR3 runs to 15 residues. This clone came up a few times. Material: peripheral blood mononuclear cells (PBMCs). The V call is TRBV29-1, the J call TRBJ2-7; 10 bases agree with TRBD1. The source is a man aged 18 to 29. The CDR3 DNA follows: TGCAGCGCTAAGTCCGGGACAGGGGCTTTCTACGAGCAGTACTTC. Translating gives CSAKSGTGAFYEQYF.